Presented here are 14 T cell receptor beta chains from one specimen sequenced in a study of T-cell memory formation after mild COVID-19. TCRdb re-derived calls from the 5' RACE reads in MiXCR, one entry per CDR3 protein. The data hold some 490,000 distinct CDR3 sequences, with 15% to 20% observed a single time. The sample was PBMCs or a T cell subset sorted from them (not recorded which). All receptors derive from an adult woman who had mild COVID-19 (a few samples of this study predate the infection). Cell type and time point are not known.

In this sample, this clonotype turned up a few times. The V and J genes are TRBV15 and TRBJ2-1; D is tentatively TRBD1 or TRBD2 (6 bases each). Germline CDR1 reads LNHNV; CDR2 reads YYDKDF (reference sequence). The CDR3 length is 16 residues. The V end was cut by 3 bases, the J end by 2 bases, with 14 bases between. The chain's CDR3 is CATSRRGTPTYNEQFF. The CDR3 coding sequence is TGTGCCACCAGCAGGAGGGGGACTCCGACCTACAATGAGCAGTTCTTC.

The rearrangement links TRBV6-2 or TRBV6-3 to TRBJ1-2, with 7 nucleotides matching TRBD1. Germline V lookup: CDR1 MNHEY, CDR2 SVGEGT. J was trimmed by 6 bases and V by 1 base; bases with no gene match: 8. This CDR3 spans 15 amino acids. The CDR3: CASSYYVTGTDGYTF. The CDR3, as DNA: TGTGCCAGCAGTTACTATGTGACAGGGACGGATGGCTACACCTTC.

About this clonotype: One end of the junction is discordant with germline, which a read error may explain. The rearrangement joins TRBV4-1 to TRBJ1-2, with TRBD1 as a possible D gene (5 bases). The CDR3 has 15 amino acids. The germline CDR1 and CDR2 sequences are MGHRA and YSYEKL. For the CDR3, the DNA is TGCGCCAGCAGGCAAGTTGGACGGGGGAGGGGTGGCTACACCTTC. Translating it yields CASRQVGRGRGGYTF.

This clonotype was counted only a few times. The V and J genes are TRBV5-4 and TRBJ1-1; TRBD1 aligns across 10 bases. V lost 4 bases, J lost 3 bases, and 9 bases stayed unmatched. The germline V gene encodes CDR1 SGHNT and CDR2 YYREEE (reference sequence). The CDR3 sequence is 16 residues long. CDR3 in amino acids: CASSQDRGTWDTEAFF. The CDR3 DNA reads TGTGCCAGCAGCCAGGACAGGGGGACGTGGGACACTGAAGCTTTCTTT.

The V and J genes are TRBV6-6 and TRBJ2-5, with TRBD2 identical over 11 bases. V lost 5 bases, J lost 5 bases, and 7 bases stayed unmatched. The CDR3 sequence is 15 residues long. From germline, CDR1 is MNHNY and CDR2 SVGAGI (reference sequence). CDR3 sequence (DNA): TGTGCCAGCAGTGATAGCGGGGGGGCCTTCGAGACCCAGTACTTC. Its protein product is CASSDSGGAFETQYF.

This clonotype was observed a handful of times. Mismatch with germline at one junction end may stem from a read error. CDR3 region: CASSPPRGQKNF. The CDR3 nucleotides read TGTGCCAGCAGTCCCCCCCGGGGACAGAAGAATTTC. The chain employs TRBV12-3 or TRBV12-4 and TRBJ2-5; the match to TRBD1 covers 7 bases. This CDR3 comprises 12 residues.

This clonotype was counted only a few times. V usage is TRBV4-1 and J usage is TRBJ1-5; 8 bases agree with TRBD1. CDR1 and CDR2 from the germline V gene are MGHRA and YSYEKL. Trimming cost V 1 base and J 2 bases; bases outside gene matches: 10. This CDR3 is built from 18 residues. The CDR3, as DNA: TGCGCCAGCAGCCAAGGGTCCCGACAGGGGCTGGGCAATCAGCCCCAGCATTTT. Amino acid sequence: CASSQGSRQGLGNQPQHF.

This clonotype was counted only a few times. The chain employs TRBV12-3 or TRBV12-4 and TRBJ2-7, with 7 bases fitting TRBD1. This CDR3 contains 13 residues. V lost 5 bases and J lost 9; bases outside the gene matches: 10. The CDR3 sequence: CASSRGQVAGQYF. The CDR3 region has the DNA TGTGCCAGCAGTCGCGGACAGGTCGCCGGGCAGTACTTC.

The chain recombines TRBV29-1 with TRBJ2-7; the D gene is possibly TRBD2 (6 bases). The germline V gene has CDR1 SQVTM and CDR2 ANQGSEA. The V gene lost 1 base and the J gene lost 4 bases, with 11 bases spanning the gap. This CDR3 has 13 amino acids. This chain's CDR3 is CSVEAGVKYEQYF. The DNA of the CDR3 is TGCAGCGTTGAAGCGGGGGTCAAATACGAGCAGTACTTC.

There are a few counts of this clonotype. V is TRBV7-8 and J is TRBJ2-1, with D perhaps being TRBD1 or TRBD2 (5 bases each). The CDR3 contains 17 residues. From germline, CDR1 is SGHVS and CDR2 FQNEAQ. V lost 1 base to trimming and J lost 0 bases, with 13 bases between them. Here the CDR3 DNA reads TGTGCCAGCAGCTTAGGGACCGGGGACGTCTCCTACAATGAGCAGTTCTTC. This codes for CASSLGTGDVSYNEQFF.

As concerns this clonotype: The DNA is omitted, as the CDR3 cannot be located on it reliably, and the CDR3 follows TCRdb's listing. The chain carries TRBV12-3 or TRBV12-4 and TRBJ1-2. Including both end residues, the CDR3 is 16 amino acids long. CDR3 in amino acids: CASSFGSGTRASVHTF.

There are a few counts of this clonotype. The rearrangement links TRBV5-1 to TRBJ2-3; TRBD1 aligns across 7 bases. Germline CDR1 and CDR2: SGHRS and YFSETQ. CDR3 length: 14 amino acids. The ends lost 5 bases at V and 1 base at J; junction bases unmatched: 4. CDR3 sequence: CASSIDRGTDTQYF. The CDR3 coding sequence is TGCGCCAGCAGTATAGACAGGGGCACAGATACGCAGTATTTT.

This clonotype has a handful of counts. The V gene is TRBV7-2, the J gene TRBJ2-1; D tentatively fits TRBD1 or TRBD2 (7 bases each). This CDR3 is 14 amino acids long. CDR1 and CDR2 (germline): SGHTA, FQGNSA. V lost 7 bases, J lost 6 bases, and 16 bases lay in between. Here the CDR3 reads CASNLLRGGNEQFF. CDR3 DNA: TGTGCCAGCAACCTTCTCAGGGGGGGCAATGAGCAGTTCTTC. Full variable domain (rest looked up from reference TRBV7-2 and TRBJ2-1): GAGVSQSPSNKVTEKGKDVELRCDPISGHTALYWYRQSLGQGLEFLIYFQGNSAPDKSGLPSDRFSAERTGGSVSTLTIQRTQQEDSAVYLCASNLLRGGNEQFFGPGTRLTVL.

This chain links TRBV2 with TRBJ1-1, with D perhaps TRBD1 (5 bases). Germline-derived CDR1 and CDR2 are SNHLY and FYNNEI. The CDR3 is 12 amino acids. V was shortened by 8 bases and J by 11 bases, with 18 bases between the two germline ends. As DNA, the CDR3 is TGTGCCAGCCTCCCTCCGGGACCCTTGGCTTTCTTT. Its protein product is CASLPPGPLAFF.